These 21 T cell receptor beta chains share one sample of origin, sequenced in a study of blood T cell repertoires in COVID-19. Profiling relied on immunoSEQ multiplex PCR, and the TCRdb table lists in-frame clones only, not all of them. Here the sample spans under 350,000 clones, 65% to 90% being singletons. Sequenced input: PBMCs or T cells enriched from blood (not recorded which). The receptors shown here come from a man aged 30-40 years who had recovered from COVID-19.

J is TRBJ2-6 and V is TRBV20-1; tentatively, D is TRBD2 (6 bases). The CDR3 runs 14 residues. The V gene lost 3 bases and the J gene lost 4 bases, with 10 bases spanning the gap. The germline V gene encodes CDR1 DFQATT and CDR2 SNEGSKA (reference sequence). The CDR3, as DNA: TGCAGTGCTAGTGGCGGGGCAGGGGCCAACGTCCTGACTTTC. Protein product: CSASGGAGANVLTF.

J is TRBJ2-7 and V is TRBV4-2; 14 positions match TRBD2. CDR3 length equals 17 residues. CDR1 and CDR2 from the germline V gene are LGHNA and YNFKEQ. After removal of 1 base from V and 6 bases from J, the junction contained 8 bases not matched to a gene. The CDR3 nucleotides are TGTGCCAGCAGCCAAGCCAGACTAGCGGGAGGGCCGGGCGAGCAGTACTTC. Its translation is CASSQARLAGGPGEQYF.

The V gene is TRBV7-9, the J gene TRBJ1-2; 10 bases match TRBD1. Germline values: CDR1 SEHNR, CDR2 FQNEAQ (reference sequence). V shed 5 bases, J shed 4 bases, and the junction held 10 bases outside the gene matches. This CDR3 is 16 amino acids long. CDR3 in amino acids: CASSKSGTGVAYGYTF. The CDR3 DNA sequence: TGTGCCAGCAGCAAATCCGGGACAGGGGTCGCCTATGGCTACACCTTC.

The CDR3 DNA reads TGCGCCAGCAGTACATCCCGCGGGAGAGAGACCCAGTACTTC. This encodes CASSTSRGRETQYF. The gene calls are TRBV10-1 and TRBJ2-5, with 7 bases that match TRBD2. Germline CDR1 WNHNN, CDR2 SYGVQD (reference sequence). Trimming cost V 5 bases and J 4 bases; bases outside gene matches: 7. The CDR3 spans 14 residues.

The chain couples TRBV24-1 to TRBJ2-5; perhaps TRBD1 as D (6 bases). V lost 0 bases and J 2 bases, leaving 15 bases between the germline ends. Germline CDR1 is KGHDR and CDR2 is SFDVKD. CDR3 length: 17 amino acids. The CDR3 spells CATSDLFSGQLQETQYF. Written as DNA, the CDR3 is TGTGCCACCAGTGATTTGTTTTCGGGACAATTACAAGAGACCCAGTACTTC.

This sequence joins TRBV29-1 and TRBJ1-1, with 9 bases that match TRBD1. The CDR3 contains 12 residues. Germline CDR1 SQVTM, CDR2 ANQGSEA. J was trimmed by 6 bases and V by 3 bases; bases with no gene match: 2. CDR3 in amino acids: CSVDRDRAEAFF. CDR3 DNA sequence: TGCAGCGTTGACCGGGACAGGGCTGAAGCTTTCTTT. Full variable domain (outside the CDR3, taken from reference TRBV29-1 and TRBJ1-1): SAVISQKPSRDICQRGTSLTIQCQVDSQVTMMFWYRQQPGQSLTLIATANQGSEATYESGFVIDKFPISRPNLTFSTLTVSNMSPEDSSIYLCSVDRDRAEAFFGQGTRLTVV.

The chain has TRBV11-2 and TRBJ2-7; 9 bases line up with TRBD1. Germline V gene data show CDR1 as SGHAT and CDR2 as FQNNGV. CDR3 length equals 16 residues. Trimming at V came to 4 bases and at J to 2 bases, leaving 9 bases not matched to a gene. This CDR3 reads CASSSSHGTGTYEQYF. The CDR3 DNA sequence: TGTGCCAGCAGCTCGTCTCACGGGACAGGGACCTACGAGCAGTACTTC. The variable domain in full, with the rest retrieved from reference TRBV11-2 and TRBJ2-7, is EAGVAQSPRYKIIEKRQSVAFWCNPISGHATLYWYQQILGQGPKLLIQFQNNGVVDDSQLPKDRFSAERLKGVDSTLKIQPAKLEDSAVYLCASSSSHGTGTYEQYFGPGTRLTVT.

The chain links TRBV10-3 to TRBJ2-5; maybe TRBD2 (7 bases). The V end was cut by 0 bases, the J end by 6 bases, with 17 bases between. There are 16 residues in the CDR3. Germline V lookup: CDR1 ENHRY, CDR2 SYGVKD. CDR3 nucleotides: TGTGCCATCAGTGAGTCTAGGAGGGGGGGCCGAAAGACCCAGTACTTC. This encodes CAISESRRGGRKTQYF.

Notes on this clone: This sequence may be a read error, since a much larger clone differs from it by one base. This sequence joins TRBV29-1 and TRBJ2-2; weak D call: TRBD2 (7 bases). CDR3 size: 13 residues. The germline V gene encodes CDR1 SQVTM and CDR2 ANQGSEA. DNA of the CDR3: TGCACCGTCACGGGCGGGGGCGGGGCGGAGCTGTTTTTT. Amino acids: CTVTGGGGAELFF.

V usage is TRBV6-5 and J usage is TRBJ2-1; a weak D match, TRBD2 (6 bases). Germline V CDR1 and CDR2: MNHEY, SVGAGI. The CDR3 is 14 residues long. V was shortened by 6 bases and J by 1 base, with 10 bases between the two germline ends. The CDR3 DNA sequence: TGTGCCAGCAGGGGACTTGCATCCTACAATGAGCAGTTCTTC. Its protein product is CASRGLASYNEQFF.

V usage is TRBV19 and J usage is TRBJ1-5; 8 bases match TRBD1. Germline loops: CDR1 LNHDA, CDR2 SQIVND (reference sequence). This CDR3 has 20 residues. Unmatched junction bases numbered 16, after V lost 3 bases and J lost 0 bases. The CDR3 DNA is TGTGCCAGTAGTATTAGGTCAGGGGGCGCCTTTACGTATAGCAATCAGCCCCAGCATTTT. Its translation is CASSIRSGGAFTYSNQPQHF.

V gene TRBV5-1 combines with J gene TRBJ1-4, with 8 bases aligning to TRBD1. Germline-derived CDR1 and CDR2 are SGHRS and YFSETQ. This CDR3 is built from 20 residues. The trim removed 4 bases at V and 0 bases at J, leaving 17 bases unmatched. The CDR3 loop reads CASSKTAGTGPSATNEKLFF. The CDR3 nucleotides are TGCGCCAGCAGCAAAACCGCCGGGACAGGCCCTTCTGCAACTAATGAAAAACTGTTTTTT.

V and J are TRBV6-5 and TRBJ1-2, with 7 bases fitting TRBD1. From germline, CDR1 is MNHEY and CDR2 SVGAGI. Unmatched junction bases numbered 15, after V lost 10 bases and J lost 7 bases. The CDR3 length is 14 residues. In DNA, the CDR3 is TGTGCCACCGAGAGAGGCAGGGGGTCTTCTGGCTACACCTTC. This encodes CATERGRGSSGYTF.

This clone was observed once. This chain uses TRBV3-1 (or the pseudogene TRBV3-2) with TRBJ2-7, with D maybe TRBD1 (5 bases). This CDR3 has 14 amino acids. Germline V lookup: CDR1 LGHDT, CDR2 YNNKEL (reference sequence). Trimming stripped 5 bases from V and 6 bases from J, with 17 bases between. The CDR3 here is CASSSHLRGSEQYF. In nucleotides, the CDR3 is TGTGCCAGCAGCTCGCATCTAAGGGGCTCCGAGCAGTACTTC.

The V call is TRBV27, the J call TRBJ2-1; 8 bases are a match to TRBD1. Germline trimming cut 3 bases from V and 7 bases from J; bases unmatched to any gene: 8. Looked up from germline, CDR1 is MNHEY and CDR2 is SMNVEV (reference sequence). The CDR3 totals 15 residues. DNA for the CDR3: TGTGCCAGCAGTTTCCTTCAGACAGGGGAGAATGAGCAGTTCTTC. Translation gives CASSFLQTGENEQFF.

This sequence joins TRBV29-1 and TRBJ2-6, with a possible D match to TRBD1 (5 bases). Germline V lookup: CDR1 SQVTM, CDR2 ANQGSEA. This CDR3 has 15 residues. V lost 5 bases to trimming and J lost 0 bases, with 11 bases between them. The CDR3: CSVLQGDSGANVLTF. As DNA, the CDR3 is TGCAGCGTTTTGCAGGGCGACTCTGGGGCCAACGTCCTGACTTTC.

For the CDR3, the DNA is TGTGCCAGCTCACCCCCGACAGGGCGGGCGAACACTGAAGCTTTCTTT. This sequence encodes CASSPPTGRANTEAFF. The rearrangement links TRBV18 to TRBJ1-1, with 7 nucleotides matching TRBD1. The V segment lost 3 bases and the J segment 1 base; nucleotides outside the gene matches: 8. Germline assignment: CDR1 KGHSH and CDR2 LQKENI. The CDR3 consists of 16 residues.

V gene TRBV7-8 combines with J gene TRBJ1-2; 10 bases match TRBD1. Trimming at V came to 3 bases and at J to 6 bases, leaving 4 bases not matched to a gene. Per the germline V gene, CDR1 is SGHVS and CDR2 is FQNEAQ. The CDR3 contains 14 residues. CDR3 bases: TGTGCCAGCAGCTTTTCCGGGACAGGGGATGGCTACACCTTC. Translated, it gives CASSFSGTGDGYTF.

This chain uses TRBV7-9 with TRBJ1-1; TRBD1 agrees at 9 bases. J was trimmed by 4 bases and V by 4 bases; bases with no gene match: 7. Germline V gene data show CDR1 as SEHNR and CDR2 as FQNEAQ (reference sequence). CDR3 size: 15 residues. The CDR3 spells CASSSGTGRRTEAFF. In DNA, the CDR3 is TGTGCCAGCAGCTCCGGGACAGGGAGGCGCACTGAAGCTTTCTTT.

V and J are TRBV7-2 and TRBJ2-1; TRBD1 aligns across 7 bases. Per germline, CDR1 SGHTA and CDR2 FQGNSA. V shed 5 bases and J 8 bases; nucleotides not matched to a gene: 12. The CDR3 is 15 residues long. CDR3 loop: CASSPPWYRGYEQFF. CDR3 bases: TGTGCCAGCAGCCCCCCCTGGTACAGGGGCTATGAGCAGTTCTTC.

V gene TRBV19 combines with J gene TRBJ2-1, with a possible D match to TRBD1 (5 bases). Trimming pared 6 bases from V and 8 bases from J, leaving 11 bases between. This CDR3 is built from 12 residues. CDR1 and CDR2 from the germline V gene are LNHDA and SQIVND (reference sequence). Written as DNA, the CDR3 is TGTGCCAGTAGATCAAGGGGCGATGAGCAGTTCTTC. Amino acids: CASRSRGDEQFF.